Below, 32 T cell receptor beta chains from the same sample are listed, as sequenced in a study of graft-versus-host responses after intestinal transplantation. Only in-frame clones appear in the TCRdb table, and some are missing; sequencing was by immunoSEQ multiplex PCR. The data contain around 54,000 clones, more than 80% of them seen just once; the ten biggest clones take up less than 6.5%. The material sequenced was PBMCs, taken about 93 weeks after intestinal transplant. These receptors were taken from a human patient who received an intestinal transplant, so some T cells may come from the graft donor.

The chain joins TRBV4-1 to TRBJ1-3; a weak D match, TRBD1 (6 bases). The CDR3 totals 17 residues. The germline V gene has CDR1 MGHRA and CDR2 YSYEKL. Trimming took 2 bases from V and 4 from J, leaving 18 bases between them. CDR3 amino acids: CASSQSTGPRGGNTIYF. In DNA, the CDR3 is TGCGCCAGCAGCCAATCGACAGGCCCAAGAGGGGGAAACACCATATATTTT.

V is TRBV5-1 and J is TRBJ2-3; D perhaps matches TRBD2 (6 bases). Trimming left V 1 base short and J 1 base short, with 10 bases between. The CDR3 has 15 amino acids. Germline V gene sequence: CDR1 SGHRS, CDR2 YFSETQ. In nucleotides, the CDR3 is TGCGCCAGCAGCTTGTTACCGGGGGGCACAGATACGCAGTATTTT. Translating it yields CASSLLPGGTDTQYF.

The chain employs TRBV30 and TRBJ1-5, with TRBD1 identical over 7 bases. Germline values: CDR1 GTSNPN, CDR2 SVGIG (reference sequence). V lost 1 base to trimming and J lost 1 base; unmatched junction nucleotides: 10. The CDR3 is made up of 17 amino acids. This CDR3 is CAWSADRVRMSNQPQHF. CDR3 DNA: TGTGCCTGGAGTGCCGACAGGGTGAGAATGAGCAATCAGCCCCAGCATTTT. Supplemented by reference TRBV30 and TRBJ1-5, the full variable domain reads SQTIHQWPATLVQPVGSPLSLECTVEGTSNPNLYWYRQAAGRGLQLLFYSVGIGQISSEVPQNLSASRPQDRQFILSSKKLLLSDSGFYLCAWSADRVRMSNQPQHFGDGTRLSIL.

The chain recombines TRBV14 with TRBJ2-5; D is undetermined. Looked up from germline, CDR1 is SGHDN and CDR2 is FVKESK. V was pared by 4 bases and J by 5 bases, with 17 bases between. This CDR3 has 15 amino acids. The CDR3 reads CASSPRQQTGETQYF. Written as DNA, the CDR3 is TGTGCCAGCAGCCCTCGACAACAGACTGGGGAGACCCAGTACTTC.

The chain carries TRBV5-6 and TRBJ2-1, with 9 bases lining up with TRBD1. This CDR3 has 15 amino acids. CDR1 is SGHDT and CDR2 is YYEEEE in the germline V gene. The junction had 7 bases not matched to a gene; V was cut back by 5 bases and J by 4 bases. The CDR3 loop reads CASSQGQGPYNEQFF. The CDR3 nucleotides read TGTGCCAGCAGTCAAGGACAGGGGCCTTACAATGAGCAGTTCTTC.

The chain uses TRBV6-1 and TRBJ1-1; the D gene is possibly TRBD1 (6 bases). V was cut by 7 bases and J by 4 bases, with 16 bases left in between. From germline, CDR1 is MNHNS and CDR2 SASEGT. CDR3 size: 14 residues. CDR3 region: CASTLFQTGTEAFF. CDR3 coding DNA: TGTGCCAGCACATTATTTCAGACAGGCACTGAAGCTTTCTTT.

V usage is TRBV18 and J usage is TRBJ2-7; 9 bases line up with TRBD1. The CDR3 runs 14 residues. Germline assignment: CDR1 KGHSH and CDR2 LQKENI. Trimming removed 2 bases from V and 1 base from J; junction bases left unmatched: 0. This CDR3 is CASSPGTGSYEQYF. In DNA form, the CDR3 reads TGTGCCAGCTCACCAGGGACAGGGTCCTACGAGCAGTACTTC.

This clone was seen once. The chain carries TRBV11-2 and TRBJ2-1; TRBD2 agrees at 7 bases. This CDR3 has 14 amino acids. The ends lost 8 bases at V and 0 bases at J; junction bases unmatched: 4. Germline V CDR1 and CDR2: SGHAT, FQNNGV. This CDR3 is CASAPGGSYNEQFF. CDR3 in DNA: TGTGCCAGCGCCCCGGGGGGCTCCTACAATGAGCAGTTCTTC.

CDR3: CASGSRGDRGNSPLHF. CDR3 in DNA: TGTGCTAGTGGTTCCCGGGGGGATCGCGGTAATTCACCCCTCCACTTT. The chain has TRBV12-5 and TRBJ1-6; weak D call: TRBD1 (5 bases). V was pared by 4 bases and J by 6 bases, with 16 bases between. The CDR3 runs to 16 residues. The germline V gene encodes CDR1 LGHNT and CDR2 FRNRAP. Variable domain in full (rest from reference TRBV12-5 and TRBJ1-6): DARVTQTPRHKVTEMGQEVTMRCQPILGHNTVFWYRQTMMQGLELLAYFRNRAPLDDSGMPKDRFSAEMPDATLATLKIQPSEPRDSAVYFCASGSRGDRGNSPLHFGNGTRLTVT.

The chain links TRBV10-3 to TRBJ2-1, with D possibly matching TRBD2 (7 bases). This CDR3 comprises 15 residues. Germline CDR1 and CDR2: ENHRY and SYGVKD. Trimming stripped 10 bases from V and 2 bases from J, with 18 bases between. The CDR3 region is CATALGGRTYNEQFF. The CDR3 DNA follows: TGTGCCACCGCCCTGGGGGGGCGCACCTACAATGAGCAGTTCTTC.

The gene calls are TRBV27 and TRBJ1-5; D is perhaps TRBD1 (5 bases). The CDR3 contains 16 residues. Per germline, CDR1 MNHEY and CDR2 SMNVEV (reference sequence). Trimming pared 2 bases from V and 3 bases from J, leaving 14 bases between. CDR3 DNA: TGTGCCAGCAGTTTAAGGGCAGGGTGGGCCAATCAGCCCCAGCATTTT. It encodes CASSLRAGWANQPQHF.

The rearrangement uses TRBV9 and TRBJ1-6; 8 nucleotides agree with TRBD1. Germline assignment: CDR1 SGDLS and CDR2 YYNGEE. Trimming removed 0 bases from V and 9 bases from J; junction bases left unmatched: 2. The CDR3 sequence is 14 residues long. The CDR3 nucleotides read TGTGCCAGCAGCGTAGCTACAGGGGGTTCACCCCTCCACTTT. Translated, it gives CASSVATGGSPLHF.

This chain joins TRBV6-1 and TRBJ2-1, with D possibly matching TRBD2 (5 bases). The CDR3 has 13 amino acids. Trimming removed 2 bases from V and 10 bases from J, with 12 bases in between. The germline V gene has CDR1 MNHNS and CDR2 SASEGT. The CDR3 nucleotides are TGTGCCAGCAGTGAAAACGGACGAGGGGAGCAGTTCTTC. Translation gives CASSENGRGEQFF.

The chain joins TRBV6-5 to TRBJ2-7, with 9 positions matching TRBD1. Looked up from germline, CDR1 is MNHEY and CDR2 is SVGAGI. V trimming: 7 bases; J trimming: 3 bases; junction bases outside the gene matches: 7. This CDR3 is built from 14 residues. CDR3 amino acids: CASITGQGVYEQYF. In nucleotides, the CDR3 is TGTGCCAGCATTACGGGACAGGGAGTCTACGAGCAGTACTTC.

The rearrangement joins TRBV19 to TRBJ2-1, with TRBD2 matching over 11 bases. The CDR3 runs 15 residues. Per germline, CDR1 LNHDA and CDR2 SQIVND (reference sequence). V shed 3 bases, J shed 10 bases, and the junction held 8 bases outside the gene matches. The CDR3 is CASSISSGGADEQFF. CDR3 nucleotides: TGTGCCAGTAGTATTAGTAGCGGGGGGGCCGACGAGCAGTTCTTC.

CDR3 nucleotides: TGTGCCAGCAGCCAAGATCACTGTTGGGTGACCATGGAAAACACCATATATTTT. Translated: CASSQDHCWVTMENTIYF. The rearrangement uses TRBV14 and TRBJ1-3; D gene ambiguous. This CDR3 is built from 18 residues. V was trimmed by 0 bases and J by 6 bases, leaving 21 bases between them. Germline V gene data show CDR1 as SGHDN and CDR2 as FVKESK.

The chain uses TRBV6-5 and TRBJ2-7, with TRBD2 as a possible D gene (6 bases). V lost 0 bases and J lost 6, with 9 bases in between. This CDR3 region has 13 residues. Germline values: CDR1 MNHEY, CDR2 SVGAGI. CDR3 in amino acids: CASSYSEGREQYF. The CDR3 nucleotides read TGTGCCAGCAGTTACTCGGAGGGGCGCGAGCAGTACTTC.

The V call is TRBV7-8, the J call TRBJ2-6; TRBD1 aligns across 9 bases. CDR3 length: 19 amino acids. Germline lookup yields CDR1 SGHVS and CDR2 FQNEAQ. With V trimmed by 6 bases and J by 4 bases, 16 bases remained unmatched. The CDR3: CASRLTPGQGTSGANVLTF. CDR3 sequence (DNA): TGTGCCAGCAGGTTAACCCCGGGACAGGGAACGTCCGGGGCCAACGTCCTGACTTTC.

The V and J genes are TRBV5-6 and TRBJ2-3; 8 bases are shared with TRBD2. V dropped 6 bases and J dropped 5; count of bases not matched to a gene: 14. Germline V lookup: CDR1 SGHDT, CDR2 YYEEEE. This CDR3 comprises 16 residues. This CDR3 is CASIPRAGGLVDTQYF. The CDR3 DNA follows: TGTGCCAGCATCCCTCGGGCGGGGGGTTTGGTAGATACGCAGTATTTT.

The chain links TRBV18 to TRBJ1-3; the match to TRBD1 covers 8 bases. Germline trimming cut 5 bases from V and 0 bases from J; bases unmatched to any gene: 9. Germline V gene lookup returns CDR1 KGHSH and CDR2 LQKENI. CDR3 length: 17 residues. The CDR3 DNA sequence: TGTGCCAGCTCAATACCCAGGGGGCAAAGCTCTGGAAACACCATATATTTT. It encodes CASSIPRGQSSGNTIYF.

This sequence joins TRBV4-2 and TRBJ1-6; maybe TRBD1 (5 bases). CDR1 is LGHNA, CDR2 YNFKEQ, per germline. The V end was cut by 4 bases, the J end by 9 bases, with 13 bases between. CDR3 length: 14 residues. The CDR3 DNA reads as TGTGCCAGCAGCCCTGAGGCAGGGCGTTCACCCCTCCACTTT. It encodes CASSPEAGRSPLHF.

The chain employs TRBV6-1 and TRBJ2-3, with TRBD2 identical over 10 bases. V was pared by 6 bases and J by 5 bases, with 8 bases of the junction left unmatched. Germline CDR1 reads MNHNS; CDR2 reads SASEGT. The CDR3 is made up of 15 amino acids. The CDR3 DNA follows: TGTGCCAGCAGGGAAATAGCGGGGGGAGTAGATACGCAGTATTTT. Its protein is CASREIAGGVDTQYF.

This chain joins TRBV6-5 and TRBJ2-2, with TRBD1 matching 8 bases. Looked up from germline, CDR1 is MNHEY and CDR2 is SVGAGI. With 2 bases clipped from V and 4 bases from J, the junction kept 6 bases outside the gene matches. The CDR3 has 16 residues. CDR3 region: CASSYVTGDLTGELFF. The DNA for the CDR3 is TGTGCCAGCAGTTACGTGACAGGGGACCTCACCGGGGAGCTGTTTTTT.

This clone was recorded once. This chain links TRBV5-1 with TRBJ1-5; D is unclear. Germline V gene lookup returns CDR1 SGHRS and CDR2 YFSETQ. The CDR3 contains 14 residues. V lost 0 bases, J lost 4 bases, and 8 bases lay in between. The CDR3 reads CASSLGEMNQPQHF. In DNA form, the CDR3 reads TGCGCCAGCAGCTTGGGAGAGATGAATCAGCCCCAGCATTTT.

The rearrangement links TRBV6-6 to TRBJ2-7; D gene unclear. This CDR3 is 12 amino acids long. V was pared by 4 bases and J by 3 bases, with 7 bases between. CDR1 and CDR2 from the germline V gene are MNHNY and SVGAGI (reference sequence). The chain's CDR3 is CASSWNHYEQYF. In nucleotides, the CDR3 is TGTGCCAGCAGTTGGAACCACTACGAGCAGTACTTC.

This clone was seen only a few times. The V gene is TRBV15, the J gene TRBJ1-4; TRBD1 is a possible D gene (5 bases). Germline V gene lookup returns CDR1 LNHNV and CDR2 YYDKDF (reference sequence). CDR3 length equals 14 residues. Trimming shortened V by 5 bases and J by 3 bases, and 10 bases separated the two germline ends. CDR3 loop: CATSGGGANEKLFF. The CDR3, as DNA: TGTGCCACCAGCGGGGGAGGGGCTAATGAAAAACTGTTTTTT.

J is TRBJ2-7 and V is TRBV5-6; D may correspond to TRBD1 or TRBD2 (5 bases each). The CDR3 contains 16 residues. Deletions cut 4 bases from V and 3 bases from J, with 20 bases between. Germline V gives CDR1 SGHDT, CDR2 YYEEEE. CDR3: CASSLARDRGLYEQYF. The CDR3 DNA reads as TGTGCCAGCAGCCTAGCCAGGGATCGAGGCCTCTACGAGCAGTACTTC.

The rearrangement links TRBV27 to TRBJ1-1; possibly TRBD1 for D (6 bases). This CDR3 is built from 13 residues. Trimming stripped 4 bases from V and 0 bases from J, with 6 bases between. CDR1 and CDR2 from the germline V gene are MNHEY and SMNVEV (reference sequence). In DNA, the CDR3 is TGTGCCAGCAGTTGGACAGTGAACACTGAAGCTTTCTTT. Translated: CASSWTVNTEAFF.

CDR3 protein: CASSSGGATSEQYF. The CDR3 region has the DNA TGTGCCAGCAGTTCCGGGGGGGCCACTAGCGAGCAGTACTTC. The V gene is TRBV7-6, the J gene TRBJ2-7; 8 bases line up with TRBD2. Germline V gene sequence: CDR1 SGHVS, CDR2 FNYEAQ. After removal of 6 bases from V and 6 bases from J, the junction contained 10 bases not matched to a gene. CDR3 length: 14 amino acids.

The chain links TRBV19 to TRBJ1-2; 7 nucleotides agree with TRBD1. Germline V gives CDR1 LNHDA, CDR2 SQIVND (reference sequence). This CDR3 is 13 amino acids long. Trimming took 2 bases from V and 6 from J; bases not matched to a gene: 3. CDR3 residues: CASSIYQGDGYTF. The DNA of the CDR3 is TGTGCCAGTAGTATATACCAGGGGGATGGCTACACCTTC.

J is TRBJ1-1 and V is TRBV11-2; D is undetermined. From germline, CDR1 is SGHAT and CDR2 FQNNGV. The V end was cut by 3 bases, the J end by 1 base, with 9 bases between. The CDR3 has 14 amino acids. The CDR3 DNA sequence: TGTGCCAGCAGCTTGGAGACACCGAACACTGAAGCTTTCTTT. Its translation: CASSLETPNTEAFF. Drawing the rest from reference TRBV11-2 and TRBJ1-1, the complete variable domain is EAGVAQSPRYKIIEKRQSVAFWCNPISGHATLYWYQQILGQGPKLLIQFQNNGVVDDSQLPKDRFSAERLKGVDSTLKIQPAKLEDSAVYLCASSLETPNTEAFFGQGTRLTVV.

This sequence joins TRBV15 and TRBJ1-4; D perhaps matches TRBD1 (5 bases). The V gene lost 4 bases and the J gene lost 2 bases, with 8 bases spanning the gap. The germline CDR1 and CDR2 sequences are LNHNV and YYDKDF (reference sequence). CDR3 length equals 14 residues. CDR3 DNA: TGTGCCACCAGCAAGACAGCCACTAATGAAAAACTGTTTTTT. Protein: CATSKTATNEKLFF.